Presented here are 2 T cell receptor beta chains from one specimen sequenced in a study of cytomegalovirus exposure and HLA in healthy donors. The protocol was immunoSEQ multiplex PCR, while the TCRdb copy is restricted to in-frame clones and leaves out a portion. This table holds fewer than 300,000 clones, 88% found once. Sequenced input: PBMCs. Source of these receptors: a woman aged 18-30 years in good health and CMV-seronegative.

The V gene is TRBV2, the J gene TRBJ2-2, with D possibly matching TRBD2 (6 bases). CDR1 is SNHLY, CDR2 FYNNEI, per germline. The CDR3 loop spans 15 amino acids. V gave up 9 bases and J gave up 5 bases, with 19 bases separating them. The CDR3 is CASRGLTNQTGELFF. CDR3 nucleotide sequence: TGTGCCAGTAGAGGACTAACGAACCAGACCGGGGAGCTGTTTTTT.

The chain combines TRBV30 with TRBJ1-6; unclear D gene. Trimming took off 7 bases at V and 3 bases at J, with 13 bases between the two ends. Germline lookup yields CDR1 GTSNPN and CDR2 SVGIG (reference sequence). This CDR3 comprises 14 residues. CDR3 sequence reads: CAFSSRGYNSPLHF. The CDR3 nucleotides read TGTGCCTTCTCCAGCCGGGGCTATAATTCACCCCTCCACTTT.